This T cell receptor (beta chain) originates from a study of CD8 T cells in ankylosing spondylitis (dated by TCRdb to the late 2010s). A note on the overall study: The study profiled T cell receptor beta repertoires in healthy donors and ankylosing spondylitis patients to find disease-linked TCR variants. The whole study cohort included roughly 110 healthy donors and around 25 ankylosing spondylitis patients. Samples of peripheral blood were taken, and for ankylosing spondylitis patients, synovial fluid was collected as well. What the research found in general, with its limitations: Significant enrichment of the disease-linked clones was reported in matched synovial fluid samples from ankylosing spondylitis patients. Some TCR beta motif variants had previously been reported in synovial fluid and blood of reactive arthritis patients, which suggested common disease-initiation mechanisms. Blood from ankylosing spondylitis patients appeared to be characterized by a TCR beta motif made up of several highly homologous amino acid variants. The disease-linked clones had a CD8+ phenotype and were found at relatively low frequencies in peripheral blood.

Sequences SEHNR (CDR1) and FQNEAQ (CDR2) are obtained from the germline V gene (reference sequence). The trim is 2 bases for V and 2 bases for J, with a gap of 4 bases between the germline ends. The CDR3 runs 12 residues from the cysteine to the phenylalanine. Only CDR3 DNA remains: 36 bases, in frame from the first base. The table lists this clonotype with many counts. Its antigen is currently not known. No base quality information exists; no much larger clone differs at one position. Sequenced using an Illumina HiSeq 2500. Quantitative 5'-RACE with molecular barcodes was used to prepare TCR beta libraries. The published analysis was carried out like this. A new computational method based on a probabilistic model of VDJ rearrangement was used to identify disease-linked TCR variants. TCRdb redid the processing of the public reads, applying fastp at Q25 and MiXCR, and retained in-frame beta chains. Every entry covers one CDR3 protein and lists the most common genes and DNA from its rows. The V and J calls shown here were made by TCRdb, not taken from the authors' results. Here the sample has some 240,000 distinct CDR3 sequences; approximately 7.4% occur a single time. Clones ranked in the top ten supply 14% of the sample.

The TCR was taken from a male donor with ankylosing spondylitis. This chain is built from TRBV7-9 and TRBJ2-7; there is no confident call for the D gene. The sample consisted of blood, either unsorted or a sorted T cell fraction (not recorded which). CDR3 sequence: CASSLPPYEQYF. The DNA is TGTGCCAGCAGCTTACCCCCCTACGAGCAGTACTTC.